This is a list of T cell receptor beta chains from one sample in a study of vaccination effects on CD4 cells after COVID-19. Sequencing was performed with immunoSEQ multiplex PCR; in TCRdb, only in-frame clones are kept and a portion is missing. There are nearly 35,000 clones in the sample; 73% occur only once, and under 30% lies in the top ten. These TCRs' antigens remain unknown. The input for sequencing was CD4+ T cells from PBMCs cultured with HCoV-OC43 spike peptides, taken before COVID-19 vaccination. The receptors derive from a human donor who received a COVID-19 vaccine. Each CDR3 is given with its conserved first and last residue. A D gene is named only where the DNA matches it firmly. The size of a clone is reported for some rows only, either as once, few or many, or as a class for expanded clones.

j_gene: TRBJ2-7
d_gene: -
v_gene: TRBV5-1
abundance: -
CDR3nt: TGCGCCAGCAGCCTCAACTACGAGCAGTACTTC
CDR3aa: CASSLNYEQYF

j_gene: TRBJ1-6
d_gene: TRBD1
v_gene: TRBV6-2/TRBV6-3
abundance: -
CDR3nt: TGTGCCAGCAGTTACCGACAGGGAAATTCACCCCTCCACTTT
CDR3aa: CASSYRQGNSPLHF

j_gene: TRBJ1-1
d_gene: -
v_gene: TRBV30
abundance: -
CDR3nt: TGTGCCTGGAATCGCAGGGGAAACACTGAAGCTTTCTTT
CDR3aa: CAWNRRGNTEAFF

j_gene: TRBJ2-3
d_gene: TRBD2
v_gene: TRBV7-2
abundance: -
CDR3nt: TGTGCCAGCAGCTTAGGGGTTAGCGGGGGGCCCGTAGATACGCAGTATTTT
CDR3aa: CASSLGVSGGPVDTQYF

j_gene: TRBJ1-2
d_gene: -
v_gene: TRBV6-6
abundance: -
CDR3nt: TGTGCCAGCAGTGGCATGGGAGGCTACACCTTC
CDR3aa: CASSGMGGYTF

j_gene: TRBJ1-3
d_gene: TRBD1
v_gene: TRBV7-2
abundance: few
CDR3nt: TGTGCCAGCAGCAGAGAGACAGGGGGTGGAAACACCATATATTTT
CDR3aa: CASSRETGGGNTIYF

j_gene: TRBJ2-6
d_gene: -
v_gene: TRBV18
abundance: -
CDR3nt: TGTGCCAGCTCACCCCGGGCACAAACTGGGGCCAACGTCCTGACTTTC
CDR3aa: CASSPRAQTGANVLTF

j_gene: TRBJ2-7
d_gene: TRBD2
v_gene: TRBV5-1
abundance: -
CDR3nt: TGCGCCAGCAGGGCCGGGACTAGCGAAACCTACGAGCAGTACTTC
CDR3aa: CASRAGTSETYEQYF

j_gene: TRBJ2-3
d_gene: -
v_gene: TRBV9
abundance: -
CDR3nt: TGTGCCAGCAGCGTAGGAGCGGTGTTCACAGATACGCAGTATTTT
CDR3aa: CASSVGAVFTDTQYF

j_gene: TRBJ1-2
d_gene: -
v_gene: TRBV6-5
abundance: -
CDR3nt: TGTGCCAGCAGTTTCAGCCCACAGGGATTTGATGGCTACACCTTC
CDR3aa: CASSFSPQGFDGYTF

j_gene: TRBJ1-5
d_gene: TRBD1
v_gene: TRBV19
abundance: -
CDR3nt: TGTGCCAGTAGTATAGAGGACAGGAGCAATCAGCCCCAGCATTTT
CDR3aa: CASSIEDRSNQPQHF

j_gene: TRBJ2-7
d_gene: TRBD2
v_gene: TRBV7-8
abundance: -
CDR3nt: TGTGCCAGCAGCCACCACGGAGGGGCGGGAGGTTACGAGCAGTACTTC
CDR3aa: CASSHHGGAGGYEQYF

j_gene: TRBJ2-1
d_gene: -
v_gene: TRBV19
abundance: -
CDR3nt: TGTGCCACCGTGAGGCGGGACAATGAGCAGTTCTTC
CDR3aa: CATVRRDNEQFF

j_gene: TRBJ2-7
d_gene: TRBD1
v_gene: TRBV30
abundance: -
CDR3nt: TGTGCCTGGGAGACAGGGGGCTACGAGCAGTACTTC
CDR3aa: CAWETGGYEQYF

j_gene: TRBJ1-4
d_gene: -
v_gene: TRBV25-1
abundance: -
CDR3nt: TGTGCCAGCAGTGAGGGAGGGGTCGCTAATGAAAAACTGTTTTTT
CDR3aa: CASSEGGVANEKLFF

j_gene: TRBJ1-4
d_gene: TRBD1
v_gene: TRBV30
abundance: -
CDR3nt: TGTGCCTGGAGCCCCCAGACAGGGGCTTATGAAAAACTGTTTTTT
CDR3aa: CAWSPQTGAYEKLFF

j_gene: TRBJ2-5
d_gene: TRBD2
v_gene: TRBV20-1
abundance: -
CDR3nt: TGCAGTGCTAGTTGGCGGGAGGGCCCTCGGGAGACCCAGTACTTC
CDR3aa: CSASWREGPRETQYF

j_gene: TRBJ1-1
d_gene: -
v_gene: TRBV4-1
abundance: medium-sized
CDR3nt: TGCGCCAGCAGCCCGAGTTATACAAGACTGAACACTGAAGCTTTCTTT
CDR3aa: CASSPSYTRLNTEAFF

j_gene: TRBJ2-7
d_gene: TRBD2
v_gene: TRBV4-2
abundance: -
CDR3nt: TGTGCCAGCAGCCCACTGACTAGCGGGGGTTACGAGCAGTACTTC
CDR3aa: CASSPLTSGGYEQYF

j_gene: TRBJ2-7
d_gene: -
v_gene: TRBV7-2
abundance: few
CDR3nt: TGTGCCAGCAGCTCTTCGACCGGGACGGCCTACGAGCAGTACTTC
CDR3aa: CASSSSTGTAYEQYF

j_gene: TRBJ1-1
d_gene: TRBD1
v_gene: TRBV9
abundance: -
CDR3nt: TGTGCCAGCAGCGTAGGGGTTGGACAGGGGGCAAAGACAGCTTTCTTT
CDR3aa: CASSVGVGQGAKTAFF

j_gene: TRBJ1-1
d_gene: -
v_gene: TRBV4-1
abundance: -
CDR3nt: TGCGCCAGCAGCCAAGGGAGGACGAACACTGAAGCTTTCTTT
CDR3aa: CASSQGRTNTEAFF

j_gene: TRBJ1-2
d_gene: -
v_gene: TRBV15
abundance: -
CDR3nt: TGTGCCACCAGCAGAGATACACCGAACTATGGCTACACCTTC
CDR3aa: CATSRDTPNYGYTF

j_gene: TRBJ2-2
d_gene: -
v_gene: TRBV30
abundance: -
CDR3nt: TGTGCCTGGAGTAGGGGGAGCGGGGAGCTGTTTTTT
CDR3aa: CAWSRGSGELFF

j_gene: TRBJ2-1
d_gene: -
v_gene: TRBV5-1
abundance: -
CDR3nt: TGCGCCAGCAGCTTGGATAATCGGGGGGAGCAGTTCTTC
CDR3aa: CASSLDNRGEQFF

j_gene: TRBJ1-2
d_gene: -
v_gene: TRBV19
abundance: -
CDR3nt: TGTGCCAGTAGTGGGCCCTACAAAAGCCCTTACTATGGCTACACCTTC
CDR3aa: CASSGPYKSPYYGYTF

j_gene: TRBJ2-5
d_gene: -
v_gene: TRBV10-3
abundance: few
CDR3nt: TGTGCCATCAGTGAGTCGAACAGCAAAGAGACCCAGTACTTC
CDR3aa: CAISESNSKETQYF

j_gene: TRBJ2-2
d_gene: -
v_gene: TRBV12-3/TRBV12-4
abundance: once
CDR3nt: TGTGCCAGCAACCTCGGCTCCGGGGAGCTGTTTTTT
CDR3aa: CASNLGSGELFF

j_gene: TRBJ2-7
d_gene: -
v_gene: TRBV2
abundance: -
CDR3nt: TGTGCCAGCACCACAAGGACCGAGCAGTACTTC
CDR3aa: CASTTRTEQYF

j_gene: TRBJ2-7
d_gene: TRBD2
v_gene: TRBV7-2
abundance: -
CDR3nt: TGTGCCAGCAGACCAGGACTAGCTGAGACCTACGAGCAGTACTTC
CDR3aa: CASRPGLAETYEQYF

j_gene: TRBJ1-5
d_gene: -
v_gene: TRBV2
abundance: few
CDR3nt: TGTGCCAGCAGTGGGGTGACTCAAGGGCCCCAGCATTTT
CDR3aa: CASSGVTQGPQHF

j_gene: TRBJ2-3
d_gene: TRBD2
v_gene: TRBV18
abundance: -
CDR3nt: TGTGCCAGCTCATCCTCCGGGACTAGCGGGAGGGAAAGCACAGATACGCAGTATTTT
CDR3aa: CASSSSGTSGRESTDTQYF

j_gene: TRBJ1-5
d_gene: -
v_gene: TRBV10-1
abundance: -
CDR3nt: TGCGCCAGCAGAGCCGGGACAAGGGATCAGCCCCAGCATTTT
CDR3aa: CASRAGTRDQPQHF

j_gene: TRBJ2-3
d_gene: TRBD2
v_gene: TRBV9
abundance: -
CDR3nt: TGTGCCAGCAGCCAGGGACTAGCGGGGATCTCAGATACGCAGTATTTT
CDR3aa: CASSQGLAGISDTQYF

j_gene: TRBJ2-3
d_gene: TRBD1
v_gene: TRBV5-1
abundance: -
CDR3nt: TGCGCCAGCAGCTTGGAGGACAGGGGCACAGATACGCAGTATTTT
CDR3aa: CASSLEDRGTDTQYF

j_gene: TRBJ1-1
d_gene: -
v_gene: TRBV7-9
abundance: -
CDR3nt: TGTGCCAGCAGCTTAGGAAGGCGGTCGCTGGAGTGGACTGAAGCTTTCTTT
CDR3aa: CASSLGRRSLEWTEAFF

j_gene: TRBJ1-2
d_gene: TRBD1
v_gene: TRBV7-8
abundance: few
CDR3nt: TGTGCCAGCAGCTCGGGACAGGGTTATGGCTACACCTTC
CDR3aa: CASSSGQGYGYTF

j_gene: TRBJ2-2
d_gene: -
v_gene: TRBV3-1/TRBV3-2
abundance: -
CDR3nt: TGTGCCAGCAGCCAAGTTTCGGGACCGAACACCGGGGAGCTGTTTTTT
CDR3aa: CASSQVSGPNTGELFF

j_gene: TRBJ2-1
d_gene: TRBD1
v_gene: TRBV3-1/TRBV3-2
abundance: -
CDR3nt: TGTGCCAGCAGCCAAGACAGGTTGACAGGGACGTTCTTC
CDR3aa: CASSQDRLTGTFF

j_gene: TRBJ1-5
d_gene: -
v_gene: TRBV3-1/TRBV3-2
abundance: -
CDR3nt: TGTGCCAGCAGCCAAGTAACCGAAACCGACCCAAATCAGCCCCAGCATTTT
CDR3aa: CASSQVTETDPNQPQHF

j_gene: TRBJ1-2
d_gene: -
v_gene: TRBV28
abundance: -
CDR3nt: TGTGCCAGCAGTTTAGGGGGTGGCTATGGCTACACCTTC
CDR3aa: CASSLGGGYGYTF

j_gene: TRBJ2-5
d_gene: -
v_gene: TRBV9
abundance: -
CDR3nt: TGTGCCAGCAGCGTAGGGGCAGGGGGGCCAGAGACCCAGTACTTC
CDR3aa: CASSVGAGGPETQYF